The table lists the clone carrying this T cell receptor (beta chain) with a count of one. This sample is drawn from a study of CD8 T cells in Susac syndrome. Reverse transcription of 0.5 to 1 ug RNA was performed with random hexamers. A single record per CDR3 protein comes from TCRdb applying MiXCR to the immunoSEQ multiplex PCR reads. The table lists 73,000 or so distinct CDR3 sequences, just under 95% of them singletons, with around 0.4% in the top ten. V lost 5 bases to trimming and J lost 1 base; unmatched junction nucleotides: 7. Germline V gene sequence: CDR1 SEHNR, CDR2 FQNEAQ (reference sequence). The CDR3 has 15 amino acids.

The source is a human donor with multiple sclerosis. Sequenced input: CD8+ T cells from PBMCs. V gene TRBV7-9 combines with J gene TRBJ2-5, with 7 bases matching TRBD1. This CDR3 is CASSPWTGSQETQYF. DNA for the CDR3: TGTGCCAGCAGCCCGTGGACAGGTTCCCAAGAGACCCAGTACTTC.